This TCR beta chain was sequenced during a study of cytotoxic CD8 clonotypes in ibrutinib-treated CLL. Background on the study: Patients gave response samples after a median about eleven months of treatment, range 6 to 36. Overall study results and limits: Sustained-remission patients were sampled at different times than progressing patients were. Whereas clonality rose at ibrutinib response, it declined toward baseline at progression. Patients had baseline clonality above age-matched healthy donors, and this clonality moved with circulating CD8+ T-cell counts.

Germline V gene data show CDR1 as SGHRS and CDR2 as YFSETQ. The CDR3 runs 17 residues. Deletions cut 0 bases from V and 2 bases from J, with 16 bases between. The protocol was immunoSEQ multiplex PCR, while the TCRdb copy is restricted to in-frame clones and leaves out a portion. The sample lists about 76,000 clones, 83% occurring once. With respect to this clone: Antigen unknown. The sample carries other DNA sequences with the same CDR3.

Sequenced here: PBMCs, sampled after 24 months of ibrutinib treatment. The V gene is TRBV5-1, the J gene TRBJ2-3, with a possible D match to TRBD2 (6 bases). The clonotype was recovered from a human donor with chronic lymphocytic leukemia. This chain's CDR3 is CASSLDIGGLPTDTQYF. CDR3 bases: TGCGCCAGCAGCTTGGATATCGGGGGTCTACCCACAGATACGCAGTATTTT.